These 18 T cell receptor beta chains share one sample of origin, sequenced in a study of early stage breast cancer tumors. Sequenced by immunoSEQ multiplex PCR; TCRdb stores in-frame clones only, minus some. The table includes around 53,000 clones, about 90% detected once. What was sequenced was blood. All receptors derive from a person aged 70 to 80 with breast cancer.

The rearrangement links TRBV9 to TRBJ1-1; TRBD1 agrees at 7 bases. With V trimmed by 7 bases and J by 0 bases, 3 bases remained unmatched. Germline CDR1 and CDR2: SGDLS and YYNGEE. This CDR3 comprises 13 residues. CDR3 nucleotides: TGTGCCAGCTCAGGGGGTCTGAACACTGAAGCTTTCTTT. It is translated as CASSGGLNTEAFF.

This sequence joins TRBV5-4 and TRBJ1-1; D remains ambiguous. V gave up 2 bases and J gave up 5 bases, with 13 bases separating them. The CDR3 covers 14 residues. From germline, CDR1 is SGHNT and CDR2 YYREEE (reference sequence). The DNA of the CDR3 is TGTGCCAGCAGCTTCAGCGGGGTACAAACTGAAGCTTTCTTT. It yields the protein CASSFSGVQTEAFF.

The V call is TRBV7-2, the J call TRBJ2-1; 10 nucleotides line up with TRBD2. The CDR3 has 15 amino acids. V lost 5 bases to trimming and J lost 4 bases; unmatched junction nucleotides: 5. Germline CDR1 is SGHTA and CDR2 is FQGNSA. CDR3 region: CASSLGLANYNEQFF. CDR3 nucleotides: TGTGCCAGCAGCCTGGGACTAGCGAATTACAATGAGCAGTTCTTC. The whole variable domain, remainder taken from reference TRBV7-2 and TRBJ2-1, is GAGVSQSPSNKVTEKGKDVELRCDPISGHTALYWYRQSLGQGLEFLIYFQGNSAPDKSGLPSDRFSAERTGGSVSTLTIQRTQQEDSAVYLCASSLGLANYNEQFFGPGTRLTVL.

V gene TRBV30 combines with J gene TRBJ1-3; possible D gene TRBD1, 5 bases. V shed 1 base and J shed 0 bases, with 16 bases lying between them. The CDR3 covers 17 residues. Germline CDR1 and CDR2: GTSNPN and SVGIG (reference sequence). CDR3 sequence reads: CAWSGGAVFSSGNTIYF. The CDR3 DNA reads as TGTGCCTGGAGTGGCGGGGCAGTATTCAGCTCTGGAAACACCATATATTTT.

This clone was counted once. V usage is TRBV7-2 and J usage is TRBJ2-7; 8 positions agree with TRBD1. The CDR3 sequence is 16 residues long. V was clipped by 0 bases and J by 6 bases; unmatched bases: 10. CDR1 SGHTA and CDR2 FQGNSA come from the germline V gene. CDR3 loop: CASSLAPAGGGSEQYF. DNA for the CDR3: TGTGCCAGCAGCTTAGCCCCCGCAGGGGGCGGTTCCGAGCAGTACTTC.

The chain has TRBV13 and TRBJ2-5; TRBD2 might be the D (6 bases). The germline V and J ends were trimmed by 2 bases and 2 bases, with 21 bases remaining between them. Germline loops: CDR1 PRHDT, CDR2 FYEKMQ (reference sequence). The CDR3 consists of 18 residues. The CDR3 nucleotides are TGTGCCAGCAGCTTAACCCCTTACATAACGGGGGAGCAAGAGACCCAGTACTTC. Protein product: CASSLTPYITGEQETQYF.

The chain uses TRBV5-1 and TRBJ2-2; 11 bases match TRBD1. Germline V lookup: CDR1 SGHRS, CDR2 YFSETQ. The CDR3 has 15 amino acids. The junction had 2 bases not matched to a gene; V was cut back by 7 bases and J by 0 bases. CDR3 residues: CASSGQGANTGELFF. CDR3 nucleotides: TGCGCCAGCTCGGGACAGGGGGCGAACACCGGGGAGCTGTTTTTT.

The chain uses TRBV20-1 and TRBJ1-1, with TRBD1 identical over 7 bases. The CDR3 has 11 amino acids. Germline V gives CDR1 DFQATT, CDR2 SNEGSKA (reference sequence). V shed 3 bases, J shed 7 bases, and the junction held 2 bases outside the gene matches. The CDR3 nucleotides read TGCAGTGCTAGGTGGGACAGTGAAGCTTTCTTT. Encoded protein: CSARWDSEAFF.

V is TRBV11-2 and J is TRBJ1-1, with D possibly matching TRBD1 (5 bases). CDR3 size: 15 residues. Germline assignment: CDR1 SGHAT and CDR2 FQNNGV. V was cut by 5 bases and J by 6 bases, with 19 bases left in between. CDR3 amino acids: CASSPWSRGRAEAFF. The CDR3 nucleotides read TGTGCCAGCAGCCCGTGGAGTCGGGGGAGGGCTGAAGCTTTCTTT.

For the CDR3, the DNA is TGTGCCAGCAGCTTAGGGGGCGGTGCAGATACGCAGTATTTT. It yields the protein CASSLGGGADTQYF. The chain recombines TRBV7-8 with TRBJ2-3, with D tentatively TRBD1 (5 bases). The ends were cut back, 1 base at V and 4 bases at J, with 9 bases in the middle. Germline V CDR1 and CDR2: SGHVS, FQNEAQ. This CDR3 is 14 amino acids long. Drawing the rest from reference TRBV7-8 and TRBJ2-3, the complete variable domain is GAGVSQSPRYKVAKRGQDVALRCDPISGHVSLFWYQQALGQGPEFLTYFQNEAQLDKSGLPSDRFFAERPEGSVSTLKIQRTQQEDSAVYLCASSLGGGADTQYFGPGTRLTVL.

This clone appeared a few times. The chain uses TRBV4-1 and TRBJ1-5; tentative D call: TRBD1 (5 bases). Per the germline V gene, CDR1 is MGHRA and CDR2 is YSYEKL. The V end was cut by 4 bases, the J end by 9 bases, with 19 bases between. The CDR3 spans 15 residues. The chain's CDR3 is CASSPAGQRTRPQHF. CDR3 in DNA: TGCGCCAGCAGCCCAGCAGGGCAGAGGACCCGGCCCCAGCATTTT.

A few counts support this clone. The rearrangement links TRBV11-2 to TRBJ1-6, with TRBD1 matching 8 bases. CDR3 length: 14 residues. Trimming took 3 bases from V and 10 from J; bases not matched to a gene: 5. Germline CDR1 and CDR2: SGHAT and FQNNGV. The DNA for the CDR3 is TGTGCCAGCAGCTTTTCGACAGGGGACTCACCCCTCCACTTT. Residues: CASSFSTGDSPLHF.

The table lists this clone with a count of one. The J gene is TRBJ1-1, the V gene TRBV2; 8 bases are shared with TRBD1. The length of the CDR3 is 14 residues. Germline V lookup: CDR1 SNHLY, CDR2 FYNNEI. With V trimmed by 6 bases and J by 4 bases, 7 bases remained unmatched. The CDR3 loop reads CASSVGQGRTEAFF. DNA for the CDR3: TGTGCCAGCAGCGTAGGACAGGGTCGCACTGAAGCTTTCTTT.

The chain joins TRBV28 to TRBJ1-2; D is unresolved. Trimming stripped 4 bases from V and 5 bases from J, with 17 bases between. The germline gives CDR1 MDHEN, CDR2 SYDVKM. This CDR3 has 15 amino acids. CDR3 sequence (DNA): TGTGCCAGCAGTTCCCCCTCGAGCGTCCAATATGGCTACACCTTC. Its protein is CASSSPSSVQYGYTF.

The chain uses TRBV19 and TRBJ2-1; TRBD1 matches at 9 bases. Trimming at V came to 3 bases and at J to 8 bases, leaving 5 bases not matched to a gene. Germline V lookup: CDR1 LNHDA, CDR2 SQIVND (reference sequence). The CDR3 spans 14 residues. The CDR3 sequence: CASSILQGAYEQFF. The DNA of the CDR3 is TGTGCCAGTAGTATTTTACAGGGGGCGTATGAGCAGTTCTTC.

The genes are TRBV19 and TRBJ1-5, with a weak D call TRBD1 (5 bases). The V gene's germline CDR1 is LNHDA and CDR2 SQIVND (reference sequence). The CDR3 totals 16 residues. V was pared by 6 bases and J by 0 bases, with 15 bases between. CDR3 in DNA: TGTGCCAGTAGGGCGCAGGGCCCGTATAGCAATCAGCCCCAGCATTTT. Protein sequence: CASRAQGPYSNQPQHF. Full variable domain (missing parts from reference TRBV19 and TRBJ1-5): DGGITQSPKYLFRKEGQNVTLSCEQNLNHDAMYWYRQDPGQGLRLIYYSQIVNDFQKGDIAEGYSVSREKKESFPLTVTSAQKNPTAFYLCASRAQGPYSNQPQHFGDGTRLSIL.

This clone was observed once. J is TRBJ2-2 and V is TRBV19, with TRBD1 as a possible D gene (5 bases). The CDR3 runs 13 residues. Germline CDR1 LNHDA, CDR2 SQIVND (reference sequence). The V gene lost 2 bases and the J gene lost 11 bases, with 12 bases spanning the gap. CDR3 in DNA: TGTGCCAGTAGTATAATAGACAGCCGAGAGCTGTTTTTT. This translates into CASSIIDSRELFF.

V gene TRBV19 combines with J gene TRBJ1-2; 8 bases are shared with TRBD1. Trimming took 6 bases from V and 8 from J; bases not matched to a gene: 8. Germline V CDR1 and CDR2: LNHDA, SQIVND (reference sequence). This CDR3 region has 13 residues. The CDR3 region is CASRPGQGGGYTF. The CDR3 DNA is TGTGCCAGTAGACCCGGACAGGGCGGCGGCTACACCTTC.